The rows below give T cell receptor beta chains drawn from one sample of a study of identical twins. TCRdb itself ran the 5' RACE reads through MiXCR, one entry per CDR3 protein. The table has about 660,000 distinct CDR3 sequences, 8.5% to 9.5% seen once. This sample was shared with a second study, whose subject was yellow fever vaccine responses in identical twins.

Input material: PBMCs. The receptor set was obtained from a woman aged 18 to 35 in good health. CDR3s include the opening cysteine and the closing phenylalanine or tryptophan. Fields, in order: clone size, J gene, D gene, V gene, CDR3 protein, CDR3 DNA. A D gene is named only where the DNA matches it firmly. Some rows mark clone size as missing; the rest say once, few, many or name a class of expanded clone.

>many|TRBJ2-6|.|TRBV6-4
CASSDRAGANVLTF
TGTGCCAGCAGTGACAGGGCTGGGGCCAACGTCCTGACTTTC
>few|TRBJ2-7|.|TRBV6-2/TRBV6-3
CASSYSLPFYEQYF
TGTGCCAGCAGTTACTCGCTTCCTTTCTACGAGCAGTACTTC
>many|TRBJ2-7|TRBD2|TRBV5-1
CASRIATSVSYEQYF
TGCGCCAGCAGGATTGCGACTAGCGTATCCTACGAGCAGTACTTC
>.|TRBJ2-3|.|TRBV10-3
CATAFGAQRTDTQYF
TGTGCCACGGCTTTCGGGGCCCAACGCACAGATACGCAGTATTTT
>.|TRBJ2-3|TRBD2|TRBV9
CANGPRGGMTRTDTQYF
TGTGCCAACGGCCCACGGGGGGGCATGACTAGGACAGATACGCAGTATTTT
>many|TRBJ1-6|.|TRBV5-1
CASSLERSNSPLHF
TGCGCCAGCAGCTTGGAGCGGTCTAATTCACCCCTCCACTTT
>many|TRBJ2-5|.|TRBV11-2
CASSLPLRSSLSPTQYF
TGTGCCAGCAGCTTACCCCTTCGCTCCAGCTTGAGCCCGACCCAGTACTTC
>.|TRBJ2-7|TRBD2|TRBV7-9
CASNPGGGVYEQYF
TGTGCCAGCAACCCGGGGGGAGGGGTCTACGAGCAGTACTTC
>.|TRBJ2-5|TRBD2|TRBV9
CASSPGSSGPQETQYF
TGTGCCAGCAGCCCCGGGAGTAGCGGGCCCCAAGAGACCCAGTACTTC
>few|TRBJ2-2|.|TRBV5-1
CASSPSGGSAGELFF
TGCGCCAGCAGCCCGAGTGGGGGCTCGGCCGGGGAGCTGTTTTTT
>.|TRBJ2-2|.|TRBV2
CASRGYGGTNTGELFF
TGTGCCAGCAGGGGTTACGGAGGGACCAACACCGGGGAGCTGTTTTTT
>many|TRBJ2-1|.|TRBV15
CATRGGTRQVIDNEQFF
TGTGCCACCAGGGGGGGGACAAGACAAGTTATAGACAATGAGCAGTTCTTC
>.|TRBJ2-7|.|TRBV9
CASSPRSGPEQYF
TGTGCCAGCAGCCCCCGGTCGGGCCCCGAGCAGTACTTC
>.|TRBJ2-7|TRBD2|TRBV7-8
CASSMLAGAYEQYF
TGTGCCAGCAGCATGCTAGCGGGGGCCTACGAGCAGTACTTC
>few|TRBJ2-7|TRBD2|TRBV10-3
CAISESLAGGSYEQYF
TGTGCCATCAGTGAGTCCCTAGCGGGGGGGTCCTACGAGCAGTACTTC
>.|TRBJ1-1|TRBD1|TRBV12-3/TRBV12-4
CASSPGQEWTEAFF
TGTGCCAGCAGCCCGGGACAGGAGTGGACTGAAGCTTTCTTT
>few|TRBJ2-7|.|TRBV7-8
CASSLDRRGKDSYEQYF
TGTGCCAGCAGCTTAGATCGTCGGGGAAAAGACTCCTACGAGCAGTACTTC
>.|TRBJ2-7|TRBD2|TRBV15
CATSSHDYLAGAAEQYF
TGTGCCACCAGCAGCCACGACTATCTAGCGGGAGCTGCCGAGCAGTACTTC
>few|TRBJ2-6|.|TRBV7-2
CASSSILSSGANVLTF
TGTGCCAGCAGCTCGATCCTCTCCTCTGGGGCCAACGTCCTGACTTTC
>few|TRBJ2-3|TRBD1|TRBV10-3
CAISESDRGDTQYF
TGTGCCATCAGTGAGTCGGACAGGGGAGATACGCAGTATTTT
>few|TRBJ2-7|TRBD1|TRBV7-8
CASSPKGQETYEQYF
TGTGCCAGCAGCCCGAAGGGACAGGAAACCTACGAGCAGTACTTC
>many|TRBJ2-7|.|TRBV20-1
CSARRGGSSYEQYF
TGCAGTGCTAGAAGGGGGGGGTCCTCCTACGAGCAGTACTTC
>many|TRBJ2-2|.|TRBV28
CASSPQGQNTGELFF
TGTGCCAGCAGTCCCCAGGGGCAGAACACCGGGGAGCTGTTTTTT
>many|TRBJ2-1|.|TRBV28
CASTLQLSSYNEQFF
TGTGCCAGCACCCTACAGCTTAGCTCCTACAATGAGCAGTTCTTC
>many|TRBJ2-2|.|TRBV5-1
CASSWLSTGELFF
TGCGCCAGCAGCTGGTTAAGCACCGGGGAGCTGTTTTTT
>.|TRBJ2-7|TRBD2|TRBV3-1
CASSRTSGIYEQYF
TGTGCCAGCAGCAGGACTAGCGGTATCTACGAGCAGTACTTC
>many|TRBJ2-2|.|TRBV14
CASSQDHPTGELFF
TGTGCCAGCAGCCAAGATCACCCGACCGGGGAGCTGTTTTTT
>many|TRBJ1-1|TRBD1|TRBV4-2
CASSQDLGVPGQGNTEAFF
TGTGCCAGCAGCCAAGATCTCGGTGTACCGGGACAGGGAAACACTGAAGCTTTCTTT
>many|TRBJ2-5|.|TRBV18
CASSPDLRQESQYF
TGTGCCAGCTCTCCTGATCTGCGTCAAGAGAGCCAGTACTTC
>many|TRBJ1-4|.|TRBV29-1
CSVPPPDSSTNEKLFF
TGCAGCGTGCCCCCCCCGGACAGCTCAACTAATGAAAAACTGTTTTTT
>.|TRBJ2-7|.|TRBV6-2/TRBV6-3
CASPASLKCEQYF
TGTGCCAGCCCGGCTAGTTTAAAGTGCGAGCAGTACTTC
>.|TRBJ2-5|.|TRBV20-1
CSASTPSGNQETQYF
TGCAGTGCTAGTACACCCTCAGGGAACCAAGAGACCCAGTACTTC
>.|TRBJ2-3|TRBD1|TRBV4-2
CARGSGTGTDTQYF
TGTGCCAGGGGCTCCGGGACAGGCACAGATACGCAGTATTTT
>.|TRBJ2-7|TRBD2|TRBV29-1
CSVAPSGRTPYEQYF
TGCAGCGTCGCCCCTAGCGGGAGGACCCCCTACGAGCAGTACTTC
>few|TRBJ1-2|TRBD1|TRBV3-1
CASSQVEGQGVRGYTF
TGTGCCAGCAGCCAAGTTGAGGGACAGGGGGTGAGAGGCTACACCTTC
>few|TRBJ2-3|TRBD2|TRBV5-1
CASSWTSGTGDTQYF
TGCGCCAGCAGCTGGACTAGCGGGACTGGAGATACGCAGTATTTT
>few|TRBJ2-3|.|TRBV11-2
CASSLGRGHTDTQYF
TGTGCCAGCAGCTTAGGACGGGGACACACAGATACGCAGTATTTT
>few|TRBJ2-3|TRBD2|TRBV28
CASSLYGTSGNTQYF
TGTGCCAGCAGTTTATATGGGACTAGCGGGAATACGCAGTATTTT
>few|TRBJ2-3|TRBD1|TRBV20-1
CSARTGASTDTQYF
TGCAGTGCGAGGACAGGGGCTAGCACAGATACGCAGTATTTT
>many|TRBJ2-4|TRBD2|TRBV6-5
CASSYSSSGRAKNIQYF
TGTGCCAGCAGTTACTCGTCTAGCGGGAGGGCCAAAAACATTCAGTACTTC
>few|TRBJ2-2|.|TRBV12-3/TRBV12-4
CASSLRDPPGELFF
TGTGCCAGCAGTCTACGGGACCCCCCCGGGGAGCTGTTTTTT
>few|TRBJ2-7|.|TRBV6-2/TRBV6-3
CASIHLEEQYF
TGTGCCAGCATCCACTTAGAGGAGCAGTACTTC
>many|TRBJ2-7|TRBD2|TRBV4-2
CASSPGLAGEAYEQYF
TGTGCCAGCAGCCCAGGGTTAGCGGGAGAGGCCTACGAGCAGTACTTC
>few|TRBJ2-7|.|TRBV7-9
CASSGGLPSYEQYF
TGTGCCAGCAGCGGGGGACTTCCCTCCTACGAGCAGTACTTC
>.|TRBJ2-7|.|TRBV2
CASRALGQNSYEQYF
TGTGCCAGCAGGGCCCTAGGGCAGAACTCCTACGAGCAGTACTTC
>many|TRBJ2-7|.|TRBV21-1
CASSSPGQYSYEQYF
TGTGCCAGCAGCTCCCCGGGACAGTACTCCTACGAGCAGTACTTC